This T cell receptor beta chain was recorded in a study of CD4+ T cells in melanoma. Study results and caveats: Reportedly, melanoma neoantigen-specific CD4+ T cells showed varied differentiation states.

This table comes from immunoSEQ multiplex PCR, and its TCRdb copy is limited to in-frame clones, with some not included. The repertoire includes about 11,000 clones, more than 60% of them detected once, and over 8.5% sits in the top ten. Judged by abundance, this clone is medium-sized. Its target is not known. The material sequenced was cells from a culture (not recorded whether cultured in vitro). This receptor was taken from a human donor with melanoma.

This CDR3 reads CASSPRQGGEKLFF. As DNA, the CDR3 is TGTGCCAGCAGCCCGCGACAGGGAGGTGAAAAACTGTTTTTT. V and J are TRBV9 and TRBJ1-4; 7 positions match TRBD1. Trimming took 4 bases from V and 7 from J; bases not matched to a gene: 7. The CDR3 has 14 residues. Per the germline V gene, CDR1 is SGDLS and CDR2 is YYNGEE.